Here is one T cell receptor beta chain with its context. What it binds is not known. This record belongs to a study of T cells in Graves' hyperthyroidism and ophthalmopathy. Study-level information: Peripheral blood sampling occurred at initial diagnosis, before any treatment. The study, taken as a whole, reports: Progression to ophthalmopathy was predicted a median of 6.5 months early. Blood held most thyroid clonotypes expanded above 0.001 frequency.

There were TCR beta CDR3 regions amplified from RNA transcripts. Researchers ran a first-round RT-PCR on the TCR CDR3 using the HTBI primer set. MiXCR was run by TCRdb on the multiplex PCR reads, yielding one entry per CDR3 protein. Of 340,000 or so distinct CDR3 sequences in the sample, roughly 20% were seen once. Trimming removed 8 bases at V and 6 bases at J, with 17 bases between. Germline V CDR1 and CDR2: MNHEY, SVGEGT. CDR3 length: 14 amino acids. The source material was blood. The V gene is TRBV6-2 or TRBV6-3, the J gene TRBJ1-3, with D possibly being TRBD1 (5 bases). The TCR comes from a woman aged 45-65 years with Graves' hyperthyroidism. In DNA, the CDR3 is TGTGCCAGCGGTCGGGGGACCCCATTAAACACCATATATTTT. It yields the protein CASGRGTPLNTIYF.